These 31 T cell receptor beta chains share one sample of origin, sequenced in a study of T cells after yellow fever vaccination (dated by TCRdb to the late 2010s). The sample's treatment or condition label, in plain terms: live attenuated yellow fever vaccine strain. Library construction relied on 5' RACE. Sequencing was carried out with an Illumina HiSeq 2500. TCRdb itself trimmed the public reads at Q25 with fastp, ran MiXCR and retained productive beta chains. When rows share a CDR3 protein, they turn into one entry using the most common DNA and genes. For this sample there are tens of thousands of distinct CDR3 sequences; about 6% appear just once. 25% of the sample is held by the ten biggest clonotypes. The source material was PBMCs, either bulk or a sorted T-cell subset (CD4+, CD8+, memory, or dextramer-sorted; not recorded which), sampled on the day of the yellow fever booster vaccination. Every receptor here comes from a man under 40 who received the YFV17D yellow fever vaccine.

This clonotype was observed many times. V is TRBV4-3 and J is TRBJ2-1; a possible D gene is TRBD2 (6 bases). V shed 2 bases and J shed 7 bases, with 18 bases lying between them. CDR3 length: 16 amino acids. Germline assignment: CDR1 LGHNA and CDR2 YSLEER. CDR3: CASSQLGAGAENEQFF. CDR3 nucleotides: TGCGCCAGCAGCCAATTGGGAGCGGGTGCGGAGAATGAGCAGTTCTTC.

At least ten counts were recorded for this clonotype. This chain joins TRBV20-1 and TRBJ2-2; D might be TRBD2 (6 bases). V lost 1 base to trimming and J lost 4 bases, with 13 bases between them. This CDR3 contains 15 residues. Germline loops: CDR1 DFQATT, CDR2 SNEGSKA (reference sequence). CDR3 DNA: TGCAGTGCTAGAGTCGCGGGAACGGGCACCGGGGAGCTGTTTTTT. This gives the protein CSARVAGTGTGELFF.

This clonotype was observed a handful of times. The chain couples TRBV12-3 or TRBV12-4 to TRBJ2-7; D tentatively fits TRBD1 or TRBD2 (6 bases each). There are 16 residues in the CDR3. The V and J ends lost 7 bases and 6 bases respectively, with 25 bases between them. CDR3 sequence reads: CASKGGGTRLDAEQYF. The CDR3 DNA is TGTGCCAGCAAGGGGGGTGGGACTCGCCTTGACGCCGAGCAGTACTTC.

This clonotype was counted ten times or more. The V call is TRBV29-1, the J call TRBJ2-2, with D perhaps matching TRBD1 (5 bases). V was shortened by 7 bases and J by 5 bases, with 17 bases between the two germline ends. The CDR3 is 14 residues long. Germline lookup yields CDR1 SQVTM and CDR2 ANQGSEA. The CDR3 sequence is CSGSVGARTGELFF. In nucleotides, the CDR3 is TGCAGCGGCAGCGTAGGGGCGCGGACCGGGGAGCTGTTTTTT.

This clonotype was detected a few times. In nucleotides, the CDR3 is TGTGCCAGCAGTTACGTAGGACAGGGCCATCAGCCCCAGCATTTT. Its translation is CASSYVGQGHQPQHF. The chain carries TRBV28 and TRBJ1-5; 8 bases fit TRBD1. Trimming took 4 bases from V and 5 from J; bases not matched to a gene: 7. CDR1 is MDHEN, CDR2 SYDVKM, per germline. The CDR3 runs 15 residues.

This clonotype has at least ten counts. V usage is TRBV7-8 and J usage is TRBJ2-7; 9 bases agree with TRBD2. CDR1 and CDR2 (germline): SGHVS, FQNEAQ. The junction had 8 bases not matched to a gene; V was cut back by 7 bases and J by 7 bases. The CDR3 extends over 13 amino acids. CDR3 sequence reads: CASKLAGAREQYF. The CDR3 nucleotides are TGTGCCAGCAAATTAGCGGGAGCAAGGGAGCAGTACTTC.

With respect to this clonotype: This could be a read error, since a much larger clone is one nucleotide away. This chain uses TRBV6-1 with TRBJ2-1; D gene ambiguous. CDR3 size: 12 residues. Germline V CDR1 and CDR2: MNHNS, SASEGT. CDR3 in amino acids: CASRTLCNGQFF. In DNA, the CDR3 is TGTGCCAGCAGGACCCTTTGCAATGGGCAGTTCTTC.

As regards this clonotype: This may stem from a read error, because a much larger clone lies one nucleotide away. The chain has TRBV12-3 or TRBV12-4 and TRBJ2-3, with 7 bases aligning to TRBD2. The CDR3 has 14 amino acids. Unmatched junction bases numbered 11, after V lost 10 bases and J lost 4 bases. CDR3 DNA sequence: TGTGCCATGACGGGACTAAAAGGTCCAGATACGCAGTATTTT. It translates to CAMTGLKGPDTQYF.

In regard to this clonotype: This sequence may be a read error, since a much larger clone differs from it by one base. The rearrangement links TRBV6-1 to TRBJ2-6; 8 bases fit TRBD1. CDR3 length: 16 residues. CDR1 and CDR2 from the germline V gene are MNHNS and SASEGT. The CDR3 here is CASRTGEMIGANILTF. The CDR3 nucleotides are TGTGCCAGCAGGACAGGGGAGATGATTGGGGCCAACATCCTGACTTTC.

This clonotype was detected ten times or more. V is TRBV7-7 and J is TRBJ2-5, with 7 bases fitting TRBD2. The CDR3 runs 14 residues. The ends lost 1 base at V and 5 bases at J; junction bases unmatched: 4. Germline assignment: CDR1 SSHAT and CDR2 FNYEAQ (reference sequence). Written as DNA, the CDR3 is TGTGCCAGCAGCTTAGGGCTAGCGGTTGAGACCCAGTACTTC. Protein product: CASSLGLAVETQYF.

There are many counts of this clonotype. The chain employs TRBV7-2 and TRBJ2-1; D is possibly TRBD2 (5 bases). V lost 3 bases and J lost 10, with 10 bases in between. Per the germline V gene, CDR1 is SGHTA and CDR2 is FQGNSA. This CDR3 has 12 amino acids. CDR3 nucleotide sequence: TGTGCCAGCAGCTTCATCCAGCGGGAGCAGTTCTTC. This gives the protein CASSFIQREQFF.

This clonotype has a handful of counts. This sequence joins TRBV28 and TRBJ2-7; D is unresolved. There are 16 residues in the CDR3. Germline V gene data show CDR1 as MDHEN and CDR2 as SYDVKM. Trimming stripped 3 bases from V and 5 bases from J, with 20 bases between. The CDR3 region is CASSLVGYEAVDEQYF. For the CDR3, the DNA is TGTGCCAGCAGTTTGGTGGGGTACGAAGCCGTAGACGAGCAGTACTTC.

The chain joins TRBV9 to TRBJ2-1, with TRBD2 matching 7 bases. The V and J ends lost 0 bases and 3 bases, in that order; junction bases with no gene match: 3. The CDR3 has 15 residues. Germline values: CDR1 SGDLS, CDR2 YYNGEE. This CDR3 reads CASSVGPSGYNEQFF. DNA of the CDR3: TGTGCCAGCAGCGTAGGTCCTAGCGGCTACAATGAGCAGTTCTTC. The whole variable domain, filled in from reference TRBV9 and TRBJ2-1, reads DSGVTQTPKHLITATGQRVTLRCSPRSGDLSVYWYQQSLDQGLQFLIQYYNGEERAKGNILERFSAQQFPDLHSELNLSSLELGDSALYFCASSVGPSGYNEQFFGPGTRLTVL.

This clonotype was recorded many times. The chain uses TRBV20-1 and TRBJ2-3; TRBD2 is a possible D gene (6 bases). Per germline, CDR1 DFQATT and CDR2 SNEGSKA (reference sequence). V lost 0 bases, J lost 2 bases, and 15 bases lay in between. This CDR3 region has 16 residues. The CDR3: CSARELTSWDTDTQYF. The DNA for the CDR3 is TGCAGTGCTAGAGAATTGACTAGTTGGGACACAGATACGCAGTATTTT.

This clonotype was counted between two and nine times. J is TRBJ1-1 and V is TRBV12-3 or TRBV12-4; maybe TRBD1 (5 bases). Between the trimmed V and J ends, which lost 6 bases and 6 bases, there was a span of 14 bases. The CDR3 is 13 amino acids. In DNA form, the CDR3 reads TGTGCCAGCAGCCAGCGGGGGAGGGCTGAAGCTTTCTTT. Protein sequence: CASSQRGRAEAFF.

This clonotype was counted at least ten times. J is TRBJ2-3 and V is TRBV4-3; D not resolved. The germline V gene encodes CDR1 LGHNA and CDR2 YSLEER. There are 14 residues in the CDR3. V was trimmed by 5 bases and J by 5 bases, leaving 14 bases between them. The CDR3 DNA is TGCGCCAGCAGCGAATTAACCAAGGGAGATACGCAGTATTTT. Amino acid sequence: CASSELTKGDTQYF.

This clonotype was counted between two and nine times. The CDR3 loop reads CASSLGLAAAAFSTDTQYF. CDR3 DNA sequence: TGCGCCAGCAGCCTCGGTCTAGCGGCCGCCGCTTTTAGCACAGATACGCAGTATTTT. The genes are TRBV4-1 and TRBJ2-3, with 7 bases lining up with TRBD2. CDR3 size: 19 residues. Germline CDR1 reads MGHRA; CDR2 reads YSYEKL. Trimming at V came to 4 bases and at J to 0 bases, leaving 16 bases not matched to a gene.

The gene calls are TRBV6-1 and TRBJ1-1; TRBD1 is a possible D gene (6 bases). Germline assignment: CDR1 MNHNS and CDR2 SASEGT. Trimming left V 7 bases short and J 6 bases short, with 18 bases between. The CDR3 is made up of 14 amino acids. The CDR3 loop reads CASTPGHSIPEAFF. The CDR3 region has the DNA TGTGCCAGCACCCCGGGACATTCGATCCCTGAAGCTTTCTTT.

This clonotype was observed at least ten times. The chain couples TRBV6-4 to TRBJ2-2; the D is unclear. The V end was cut by 4 bases, the J end by 3 bases, with 6 bases between. Germline CDR1 MRHNA, CDR2 SNTAGT. There are 13 residues in the CDR3. The CDR3: CASSGGDTGELFF. DNA for the CDR3: TGTGCCAGCAGTGGTGGGGACACCGGGGAGCTGTTTTTT.

This clonotype showed up many times. The CDR3 protein is CASSLRGDGSADTQYF. CDR3 bases: TGTGCCAGCAGCTTACGGGGTGACGGGAGCGCAGATACGCAGTATTTT. This chain links TRBV7-2 with TRBJ2-3, with D possibly matching TRBD2 (6 bases). Germline CDR1 SGHTA, CDR2 FQGNSA. The CDR3 has 16 residues. V dropped 2 bases and J dropped 4 bases, with 16 bases sitting between them.

Ten or more counts support this clonotype. This chain joins TRBV5-1 and TRBJ2-1; 8 bases match TRBD2. The CDR3 contains 14 residues. Looked up from germline, CDR1 is SGHRS and CDR2 is YFSETQ. V was pared by 5 bases and J by 6 bases, with 7 bases of the junction left unmatched. The CDR3 nucleotides read TGCGCCAGCAGAGGCGGGAGGACATCCAATGAGCAGTTCTTC. It specifies CASRGGRTSNEQFF.

This clonotype appeared many times. The V call is TRBV29-1, the J call TRBJ1-1; D unresolved. V lost 3 bases and J 0 bases, leaving 8 bases between the germline ends. This CDR3 has 13 residues. Germline values: CDR1 SQVTM, CDR2 ANQGSEA. The CDR3 loop reads CSVEGRMNTEAFF. CDR3 DNA sequence: TGCAGCGTTGAGGGCAGGATGAACACTGAAGCTTTCTTT.

The sample holds many counts of this clonotype. The chain is built from TRBV20-1 and TRBJ2-5; TRBD1 or TRBD2 may be the D gene (7 bases each). V lost 6 bases, J lost 5 bases, and 19 bases lay in between. The germline gives CDR1 DFQATT, CDR2 SNEGSKA (reference sequence). CDR3 size: 14 residues. Written as DNA, the CDR3 is TGCAGTGCCAGCTGGGAGGGGGCTGTTGAGACCCAGTACTTC. Translated: CSASWEGAVETQYF.

The rearrangement joins TRBV23-1 to TRBJ2-7; the D gene is possibly TRBD1 (6 bases). TRBV23-1 is filed as an ORF, its function uncertain. This CDR3 contains 19 residues. V lost 0 bases and J lost 3, with 24 bases in between. CDR3 sequence reads: CASSQSLRDTKTAFYEQYF. As DNA, the CDR3 is TGCGCCAGCAGTCAATCACTCAGGGACACCAAAACGGCCTTCTACGAGCAGTACTTC.

This clonotype was observed a few times. V is TRBV20-1 and J is TRBJ2-2, with 7 bases identical to TRBD1. Losses at the gene ends were 3 bases for V and 3 bases for J; bases not matched to a gene: 4. CDR3 size: 14 residues. Germline V lookup: CDR1 DFQATT, CDR2 SNEGSKA (reference sequence). The CDR3 bases are TGCAGTGCTAGGGTTACAGGGGACACCGGGGAGCTGTTTTTT. It encodes CSARVTGDTGELFF.

This sequence joins TRBV5-1 and TRBJ2-7; 8 nucleotides match TRBD1. The V segment lost 0 bases and the J segment 5 bases; nucleotides outside the gene matches: 4. CDR3 size: 14 residues. Per the germline V gene, CDR1 is SGHRS and CDR2 is YFSETQ. The CDR3 loop is CASSLGQGAHEQYF. CDR3 coding DNA: TGCGCCAGCAGCTTGGGTCAGGGGGCACACGAGCAGTACTTC.

This clonotype came up many times. The chain recombines TRBV12-3 or TRBV12-4 with TRBJ1-4; D gene uncertain. Trimming removed 7 bases at V and 2 bases at J, with 11 bases between. This CDR3 spans 14 amino acids. CDR3 coding DNA: TGTGCCAGCACCCCTGACAATACTAATGAAAAACTGTTTTTT. It specifies CASTPDNTNEKLFF.

This clonotype was observed at least ten times. The CDR3 reads CASREVSQETQYF. In nucleotides, the CDR3 is TGTGCCAGCAGAGAGGTGTCCCAAGAGACCCAGTACTTC. The chain carries TRBV6-1 and TRBJ2-5; no clear D gene. V lost 6 bases and J 1 base, leaving 9 bases between the germline ends. The CDR3 runs 13 residues. CDR1 is MNHNS and CDR2 is SASEGT in the germline V gene.

There are many counts of this clonotype. V gene TRBV21-1 combines with J gene TRBJ1-4; TRBD1 reflects the table's D call only, with no check against the DNA. TRBV21-1 is termed a pseudogene. There are 18 residues in the CDR3. CDR3 DNA: TGTGCCAGCAGCAAAGGCCTCTCGACAGGGCCAACTAATGAAAAACTGTTTTTT. Encoded protein: CASSKGLSTGPTNEKLFF.

Regarding this clonotype: A much larger clone is a single base away; this may be a read error. The chain uses TRBV7-2 and TRBJ2-7; the D call may be TRBD1 or TRBD2 (5 bases each). Germline V gives CDR1 SGHTA, CDR2 FQGNSA. The CDR3 sequence is 16 residues long. Trimming stripped 0 bases from V and 6 bases from J, with 18 bases between. In DNA form, the CDR3 reads TGTGCCAGCAGCTTAGCGACCGCAGCGGCCCAGGGCGAGCAGTACTTC. Translation gives CASSLATAAAQGEQYF.

This clonotype has at least ten counts. CDR3: CASSTTSGSPMGYF. The CDR3 DNA reads TGTGCCAGCAGCACGACTAGCGGGAGCCCCATGGGATACTTC. This sequence joins TRBV5-6 and TRBJ2-7; TRBD2 aligns across 12 bases. The germline V gene encodes CDR1 SGHDT and CDR2 YYEEEE. V lost 4 bases and J lost 13; bases outside the gene matches: 12. The CDR3 is 14 amino acids.